This T cell receptor beta chain is drawn from a study of T-cell memory formation after mild COVID-19. As for the study in general: Most TCR clusters belonged to a single donor. Study-level points and caveats: The CD4+ clones that contracted clustered mainly within CM and EM, and the CD8+ clones concentrated in EMRA. Cross-reactive memory apparently joined, as some responding clones appeared in pre-infection memory. Day 15 to 85 contractors were CD4/CD8 balanced; later expanders leaned CD4+.

TCRdb reprocessed the 5' RACE reads via MiXCR and lists one record per CDR3 protein. Of approximately 340,000 distinct CDR3 sequences listed, roughly 15% were seen once; the top ten hold 20% to 25%. This clonotype showed up many times. Its antigen is not known. Sequences were obtained from PBMCs or a T cell subset sorted from them (not recorded which). The source of this sequence is a man aged 18-30 years who had mild COVID-19 (a few samples of this study predate the infection). Cell type and time point are not known.

In nucleotides, the CDR3 is TGCGCCAGCAGCTTAGCGGGGGGGAGCCTGTCCGGTGAGCAGTTCTTC. The encoded protein is CASSLAGGSLSGEQFF. V usage is TRBV5-1 and J usage is TRBJ2-1, with 10 bases identical to TRBD2. CDR3 size: 16 residues. J gave up 9 bases and V 2 bases, and 11 bases lay outside the gene matches. Germline V CDR1 and CDR2: SGHRS, YFSETQ.